Sequencing of this TCR beta chain was carried out in a study of regulatory T cells in long-lasting Graves disease. This sample's time point: newly diagnosed GD, antithyroid drugs for less than 3 months. Following extraction of RNA from PBMCs, that RNA was used to make the TCR library. Nine milliliters of peripheral blood went into EDTA tubes. The CDR3 runs to 16 residues. Looked up from germline, CDR1 is DFQATT and CDR2 is SNEGSKA (reference sequence). V was trimmed by 4 bases and J by 2 bases, leaving 18 bases between them. This clonotype was observed at least ten times. Both iRepertoire HTBI primers and Arm-PCR of CDR3 regions were used to build the TCR beta libraries. TCRdb passed the multiplex PCR reads through MiXCR, listing each CDR3 protein once. The profile shows approximately 400,000 distinct CDR3 sequences, 12% of them singletons. These data also formed part of another study, on T cells in Graves' hyperthyroidism and ophthalmopathy. As that report states: Before onset, by a median of approximately 6.2 months, the model predicted ophthalmopathy.

This specimen was peripheral blood mononuclear cells (PBMCs), taken at new diagnosis, from a patient treated with antithyroid drugs. V and J are TRBV20-1 and TRBJ1-5; D unresolved. The TCR sequence derives from a young woman with Graves disease. CDR3 loop: CSATGGEKPRNQPQHF. CDR3 coding DNA: TGCAGTGCTACAGGCGGGGAAAAGCCTCGCAATCAGCCCCAGCATTTT.